The rows below give T cell receptor beta chains drawn from one sample of a study of T-cell memory formation after mild COVID-19. TCRdb reanalysed the 5' RACE reads using MiXCR and keeps one entry per CDR3 protein. The sample has 80,000 to 130,000 distinct CDR3 sequences; more than 9.5% are singletons. Sample: PBMCs or a T cell subset sorted from them (not recorded which). The receptors were gathered from a man younger than 35 who had mild COVID-19 (a few samples of this study predate the infection). Cell type and time point are not known. CDR3s include the opening cysteine and the closing phenylalanine or tryptophan. A D gene is named only where the DNA matches it firmly. Clone sizes are given selectively: once, few, many, or a class where the clone is expanded.

TRBV7-9	TRBJ1-2	few	.	CASSLVQGRDGYGYTF	TGTGCCAGCAGCTTAGTTCAGGGCCGGGATGGCTATGGCTACACCTTC
TRBV5-4	TRBJ2-5	few	.	CASSFTTEETQYF	TGTGCCAGCAGTTTCACTACAGAAGAGACCCAGTACTTC
TRBV20-1	TRBJ2-7	.	.	CSAPSEYAYEQYF	TGCAGTGCTCCTAGCGAATACGCCTACGAGCAGTACTTC
TRBV12-3/TRBV12-4	TRBJ2-2	.	.	CASSHKNTGELFF	TGTGCCAGCAGCCACAAGAACACCGGGGAGCTGTTTTTT
TRBV27	TRBJ1-1	.	.	CASSPRIGEAFF	TGTGCCAGCAGTCCCCGGATCGGTGAAGCTTTCTTT
TRBV11-2	TRBJ1-1	once	.	CASSGGADTEAFF	TGTGCCAGCAGCGGGGGGGCCGACACTGAAGCTTTCTTT
TRBV7-9	TRBJ2-2	few	TRBD1	CASSPPPGQGARSTGELFF	TGTGCCAGCAGCCCCCCCCCGGGACAGGGGGCGCGAAGCACCGGGGAGCTGTTTTTT
TRBV5-1	TRBJ2-3	many	.	CASRGRSTDTQYF	TGCGCCAGCAGGGGTCGGAGCACAGATACGCAGTATTTT
TRBV29-1	TRBJ2-1	many	.	CSVDKDSVNEQFF	TGCAGCGTAGATAAGGACAGCGTCAATGAGCAGTTCTTC
TRBV5-4	TRBJ1-4	.	.	CASGRDLTANEKLFF	TGTGCCAGCGGTAGGGACCTTACGGCTAATGAAAAACTGTTTTTT
TRBV6-2/TRBV6-3	TRBJ1-4	few	.	CASSYVDSPNEKLFF	TGTGCCAGCAGTTACGTGGACAGCCCGAATGAAAAACTGTTTTTT
TRBV7-9	TRBJ2-3	.	TRBD2	CASSLVGGEAGNTQYF	TGTGCCAGCAGCTTAGTCGGCGGGGAAGCGGGGAATACGCAGTATTTT
TRBV6-5	TRBJ2-7	few	.	CASSSGLHPAYEQYF	TGTGCCAGCAGTTCCGGTTTACACCCTGCCTACGAGCAGTACTTC
TRBV4-1	TRBJ2-1	.	.	CASSQGRGQFYNEQFF	TGCGCCAGCAGCCAGGGCCGCGGACAGTTCTACAATGAGCAGTTCTTC
TRBV5-5	TRBJ2-1	.	.	CASSHPSGVPYNEQFF	TGTGCCAGCAGCCACCCGTCAGGGGTCCCATACAATGAGCAGTTCTTC
TRBV6-6	TRBJ1-1	.	.	CASSYGTSWGKNTEAFF	TGTGCCAGCAGTTACGGAACATCTTGGGGCAAGAACACTGAAGCTTTCTTT
TRBV12-3/TRBV12-4	TRBJ2-5	.	.	CASSTLSGWEETQYF	TGTGCCAGCAGTACGTTGTCCGGTTGGGAAGAGACCCAGTACTTC
TRBV4-1	TRBJ2-1	.	.	CASAAQGNNEQFF	TGCGCCTCCGCGGCCCAGGGAAACAATGAGCAGTTCTTC
TRBV6-5	TRBJ1-2	few	.	CASSYSSGLSTSGYTF	TGTGCCAGCAGTTACTCGTCAGGGCTCAGTACTAGTGGCTACACCTTC
TRBV4-3	TRBJ1-2	.	TRBD1	CASSQSGTGPYTF	TGCGCCAGCAGCCAGAGCGGGACAGGACCCTACACCTTC
TRBV7-8	TRBJ2-5	few	TRBD2	CASSSWTSGGTETQYF	TGTGCCAGCAGCTCCTGGACTAGCGGGGGAACGGAGACCCAGTACTTC
TRBV6-2/TRBV6-3	TRBJ2-7	.	.	CASSRSGSAYEQYF	TGTGCCAGCAGCCGGTCGGGGTCAGCCTACGAGCAGTACTTC
TRBV24-1	TRBJ2-3	few	.	CATSARGAITDTQYF	TGTGCCACCAGTGCCCGTGGTGCTATCACAGATACGCAGTATTTT
TRBV12-3/TRBV12-4	TRBJ2-7	.	.	CASSPYRKVSYEQYF	TGTGCCAGCAGCCCATACCGGAAGGTCTCCTACGAGCAGTACTTC
TRBV20-1	TRBJ2-1	few	.	CSAKPDFSYNEQFF	TGCAGTGCTAAGCCGGACTTCTCCTACAATGAGCAGTTCTTC
TRBV4-3	TRBJ1-6	few	.	CASSQYANSPLHF	TGCGCCAGCAGCCAATATGCGAATTCACCCCTCCACTTT
TRBV7-2	TRBJ2-3	.	TRBD2	CASNRAGKAQYF	TGTGCCAGCAACCGAGCGGGGAAGGCGCAGTATTTT
TRBV20-1	TRBJ2-5	few	TRBD2	CSARDGPGTSLLPQYF	TGCAGTGCTAGAGATGGTCCCGGGACTAGCCTCCTTCCCCAGTACTTC
TRBV4-1	TRBJ2-7	.	TRBD1	CASSQGTGGFIYEQYF	TGCGCCAGCAGCCAGGGGACAGGGGGATTTATCTACGAGCAGTACTTC
TRBV2	TRBJ1-5	.	.	CASSLNTGPCQPQHF	TGTGCCAGCAGTCTAAACACGGGGCCGTGTCAGCCCCAGCATTTT